This TCR beta chain was recorded in a study of long-term antiretroviral therapy in people with HIV. With regard to this clone: The antigen is unknown.

Unmatched junction bases numbered 10, after V lost 4 bases and J lost 6 bases. The CDR3 is 16 amino acids. Germline CDR1 reads SEHNR; CDR2 reads FQNEAQ (reference sequence). Points from the study as a whole: ART adherence was not documented, and neither viral resistance nor therapy changes had any data. ART was followed by higher diversity that remained below transplant donor controls.

At the survey level, the v3.0 immunoSEQ assay was run. TCRdb keeps only in-frame clones here, not all; method: immunoSEQ multiplex PCR. The sample has some 28,000 clones, approximately 90% seen once. The chain carries TRBV7-9 and TRBJ2-3; 10 nucleotides agree with TRBD2. The sequencing here drew on unsorted PBMCs, taken around 5 years after starting antiretroviral therapy. The TCR sequence derives from a woman aged 35 to 49 with HIV. The CDR3 DNA sequence: TGTGCCAGCAGCTCCCTCCCTAGCGGGAGATCGGATACGCAGTATTTT. As protein: CASSSLPSGRSDTQYF.